Listed below are T cell receptor beta chains from one sample, sequenced in a study of shared clonotypes between healthy human individuals. Clones were read by immunoSEQ multiplex PCR, and TCRdb kept only the in-frame ones, dropping some. The sample records around 2.1 million clones, 95% being singletons. The sequenced sample consisted of naive CD4+ T cells sorted from blood. These receptor sequences come from a man younger than 35 in good health. The CDR3 runs from the conserved cysteine through the conserved F or W. Each record gives: J gene, D gene, V gene, clone size, CDR3 DNA, CDR3 protein. The D gene is left open where the match is weak. Not all rows give a size; the values are once, few, many and, for expanded clones, a class.

J gene: TRBJ2-7; D gene: TRBD1; V gene: TRBV11-2; clone size: once; CDR3 DNA: TGTGCCAGCAGCGGGACAGCAAACGGCGAGCAGTACTTC; CDR3 protein: CASSGTANGEQYF
J gene: TRBJ1-5; D gene: .; V gene: TRBV21-1; clone size: .; CDR3 DNA: TGTGCCAGCAGCAAAGAAACGGACAGGCACAACCTTAGCAATCAGCCCCAGCATTTT; CDR3 protein: CASSKETDRHNLSNQPQHF
J gene: TRBJ2-7; D gene: TRBD1; V gene: TRBV6-6; clone size: .; CDR3 DNA: TGTGCCAGCAGTTATAGGACAGGGGTCGACGAGCAGTACTTC; CDR3 protein: CASSYRTGVDEQYF
J gene: TRBJ2-3; D gene: TRBD2; V gene: TRBV6-1; clone size: .; CDR3 DNA: TGTGCCACGGGACTAGCGGGGGGGTCAATAGATACGCAGTATTTT; CDR3 protein: CATGLAGGSIDTQYF
J gene: TRBJ2-3; D gene: .; V gene: TRBV7-9; clone size: .; CDR3 DNA: TGTGCCAGCAGCTGGGGGGCGAAGGTCACAGATACGCAGTATTTT; CDR3 protein: CASSWGAKVTDTQYF
J gene: TRBJ1-6; D gene: .; V gene: TRBV2; clone size: .; CDR3 DNA: TGTGCCAGCAGCGGCCGTAATAATTCACCCCTCCACTTT; CDR3 protein: CASSGRNNSPLHF
J gene: TRBJ1-1; D gene: .; V gene: TRBV4-3; clone size: .; CDR3 DNA: TGCGCCAGCAGCCAAGATTGGGTGGCCACTGAAGCTTTCTTT; CDR3 protein: CASSQDWVATEAFF
J gene: TRBJ2-1; D gene: .; V gene: TRBV10-3; clone size: .; CDR3 DNA: TGTGCCATCAGCGAGAAGGGACTCCCGACCAATGAGCAGTTCTTC; CDR3 protein: CAISEKGLPTNEQFF
J gene: TRBJ1-2; D gene: TRBD1; V gene: TRBV6-5; clone size: .; CDR3 DNA: TGTGCCAGCAGACAGGGGCCTAACTATGGCTACACCTTC; CDR3 protein: CASRQGPNYGYTF
J gene: TRBJ2-1; D gene: TRBD2; V gene: TRBV10-3; clone size: .; CDR3 DNA: TGTGCCATCAGTTTTGGAGCGGGAGAAGGGAATGAGCAGTTCTTC; CDR3 protein: CAISFGAGEGNEQFF
J gene: TRBJ2-5; D gene: TRBD1; V gene: TRBV7-2; clone size: .; CDR3 DNA: TGTGCCAGCAGCGCCGGACAGGGAGGAGGACGGGAGACCCAGTACTTC; CDR3 protein: CASSAGQGGGRETQYF
J gene: TRBJ2-2; D gene: .; V gene: TRBV10-3; clone size: .; CDR3 DNA: TGTGCCATCAGTGATCGTGGGGGCGGGGAGCTGTTTTTT; CDR3 protein: CAISDRGGGELFF
J gene: TRBJ2-2; D gene: .; V gene: TRBV28; clone size: .; CDR3 DNA: TGTGCCAGCAGTTTACAGAAAAACACCGGGGAGCTGTTTTTT; CDR3 protein: CASSLQKNTGELFF
J gene: TRBJ2-7; D gene: .; V gene: TRBV7-2; clone size: .; CDR3 DNA: TGTGCCAGCAGCTTAGGTAGAGCCTCCTACGAGCAGTACTTC; CDR3 protein: CASSLGRASYEQYF
J gene: TRBJ1-4; D gene: .; V gene: TRBV19; clone size: .; CDR3 DNA: TGTGCCAGCAACAGAGGAATTAATGAAAAACTGTTTTTT; CDR3 protein: CASNRGINEKLFF
J gene: TRBJ2-1; D gene: TRBD2; V gene: TRBV4-3; clone size: .; CDR3 DNA: TGCGCCAGCAGCCAAGAGGGAGGGTTCTCCTACAATGAGCAGTTCTTC; CDR3 protein: CASSQEGGFSYNEQFF
J gene: TRBJ2-3; D gene: TRBD2; V gene: TRBV4-2; clone size: .; CDR3 DNA: TGTGCCAGCAGCCAAGATGAGGCGGGGGGCCCCACAGATACGCAGTATTTT; CDR3 protein: CASSQDEAGGPTDTQYF
J gene: TRBJ2-1; D gene: TRBD2; V gene: TRBV12-5; clone size: .; CDR3 DNA: TGTGCTAGTGGTCTGGAGACGGGGTGGACTAGCGGGAGGGACCCATACAATGAGCAGTTCTTC; CDR3 protein: CASGLETGWTSGRDPYNEQFF
J gene: TRBJ1-4; D gene: .; V gene: TRBV5-1; clone size: .; CDR3 DNA: TGCGCCAGCAGCTTGGGAACTGTGGGCGGCTATAATGAAAAACTGTTTTTT; CDR3 protein: CASSLGTVGGYNEKLFF
J gene: TRBJ1-2; D gene: TRBD1; V gene: TRBV19; clone size: .; CDR3 DNA: TGTGCCAGTTCAACCGGGACAGGGCTTAACTATGGTTACACCTTC; CDR3 protein: CASSTGTGLNYGYTF
J gene: TRBJ2-1; D gene: TRBD2; V gene: TRBV4-3; clone size: .; CDR3 DNA: TGCGCCAGCAGCCAAATGCTAGCGGGGGCACTTGGGAATGAGCAGTTCTTC; CDR3 protein: CASSQMLAGALGNEQFF
J gene: TRBJ1-1; D gene: .; V gene: TRBV6-6; clone size: .; CDR3 DNA: TGTGCCAGCAGTTCCCAAGGGGCCCAGAACACTGAAGCTTTCTTT; CDR3 protein: CASSSQGAQNTEAFF
J gene: TRBJ1-2; D gene: .; V gene: TRBV29-1; clone size: .; CDR3 DNA: TGCAGCGTTGAAATTGAGTGGACTGCAACCTTC; CDR3 protein: CSVEIEWTATF
J gene: TRBJ1-5; D gene: TRBD1; V gene: TRBV11-2; clone size: few; CDR3 DNA: TGTGCCAGCAGCTTAGGACAGGGTAGCAATCAGCCCCAGCATTTT; CDR3 protein: CASSLGQGSNQPQHF
J gene: TRBJ1-6; D gene: TRBD1; V gene: TRBV30; clone size: .; CDR3 DNA: TGTGCCTGGAGTTCAGGGGGCCTGGATAATTCACCCCTCCACTTT; CDR3 protein: CAWSSGGLDNSPLHF
J gene: TRBJ2-5; D gene: TRBD2; V gene: TRBV30; clone size: once; CDR3 DNA: TGTGCCTGGAGTCTCGGGCTAGCGGGGTCAATCCGAGAGACCCAGTACTTC; CDR3 protein: CAWSLGLAGSIRETQYF
J gene: TRBJ1-4; D gene: .; V gene: TRBV19; clone size: .; CDR3 DNA: TGTGCCAGTAGTGCGCCGGGGACTAATGAAAAACTGTTTTTT; CDR3 protein: CASSAPGTNEKLFF
J gene: TRBJ2-7; D gene: .; V gene: TRBV6-1; clone size: .; CDR3 DNA: TGTGCCATACCCCCACATCCGGCGTCTACCTACGAGCAGTACTTC; CDR3 protein: CAIPPHPASTYEQYF
J gene: TRBJ2-3; D gene: .; V gene: TRBV7-2; clone size: .; CDR3 DNA: TGTGCCAGCAGCGGGCAAATCACAGATACGCAGTATTTT; CDR3 protein: CASSGQITDTQYF
J gene: TRBJ1-6; D gene: .; V gene: TRBV10-3; clone size: .; CDR3 DNA: TGTGCCATCTCTTGGAGCGGCTCAGGCAATTCACCCCTCCACTTT; CDR3 protein: CAISWSGSGNSPLHF
J gene: TRBJ1-1; D gene: TRBD1; V gene: TRBV5-1; clone size: .; CDR3 DNA: TGCGCCAGCAGCTTTGTAACAGGGGGAATGAACACTGAAGCTTTCTTT; CDR3 protein: CASSFVTGGMNTEAFF
J gene: TRBJ2-7; D gene: TRBD2; V gene: TRBV6-6; clone size: .; CDR3 DNA: TGTGCCAGCAGTGAGACTAGCGGGAGGGCCTCCGAGCAGTACTTC; CDR3 protein: CASSETSGRASEQYF